This TCR beta chain was sequenced in a study of beta chain features in type 1 diabetes. As regards this clone: The target antigen is unknown.

With 1 base removed from V and 3 bases from J, the gap between germline ends came to 7 bases. The germline CDR1 and CDR2 sequences are MNHNY and SVGAGI (reference sequence). This CDR3 is built from 13 residues. Study-level results: Among patients, naive, central memory and Treg TCRB repertoires appeared more similar than among healthy donors. The influence of HLA type on TCRB rearrangement stayed undetermined. In all four CD4+ subsets, TCRB CDR3 length was significantly, moderately reduced in type 1 diabetes.

TCRB transcripts that were expressed got sequenced, as all of the isolated RNA had been reverse transcribed. The data were produced by immunoSEQ multiplex PCR, yet TCRdb's version contains in-frame clones alone and is incomplete. The sample records roughly 290,000 clones, about 15% being singletons. Each of the sorted populations had a purity greater than 95%. Sequenced input: naive CD4+ T cells from blood. The clonotype was recovered from a man aged 18-30 years with type 1 diabetes. This chain links TRBV6-6 with TRBJ2-7, with D unresolved. CDR3 in DNA: TGTGCCAGCAGTTACTACAGAGACTACGAGCAGTACTTC. Its protein is CASSYYRDYEQYF.